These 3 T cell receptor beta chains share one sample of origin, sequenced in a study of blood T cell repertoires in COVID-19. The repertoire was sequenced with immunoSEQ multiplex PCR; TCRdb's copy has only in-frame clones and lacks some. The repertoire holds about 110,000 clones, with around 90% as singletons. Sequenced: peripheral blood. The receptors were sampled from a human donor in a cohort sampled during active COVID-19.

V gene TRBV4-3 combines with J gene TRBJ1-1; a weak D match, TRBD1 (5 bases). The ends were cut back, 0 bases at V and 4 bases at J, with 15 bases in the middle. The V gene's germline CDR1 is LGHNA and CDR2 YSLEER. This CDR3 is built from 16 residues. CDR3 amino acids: CASSQDHTGLSTEAFF. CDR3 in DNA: TGCGCCAGCAGCCAAGACCACACAGGCCTGAGCACTGAAGCTTTCTTT.

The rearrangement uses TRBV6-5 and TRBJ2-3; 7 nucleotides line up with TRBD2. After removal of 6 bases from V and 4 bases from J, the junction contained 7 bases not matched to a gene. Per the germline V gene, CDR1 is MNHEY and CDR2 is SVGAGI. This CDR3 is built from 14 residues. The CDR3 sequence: CASRTTGGSDTQYF. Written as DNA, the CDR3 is TGTGCCAGCAGAACAACGGGGGGATCAGATACGCAGTATTTT.

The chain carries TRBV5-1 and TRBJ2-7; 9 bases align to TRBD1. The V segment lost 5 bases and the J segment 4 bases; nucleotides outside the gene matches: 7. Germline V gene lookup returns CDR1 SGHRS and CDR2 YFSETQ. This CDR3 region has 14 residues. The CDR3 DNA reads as TGCGCCAGCAGTTTGACCGGGACAGGGTACGAGCAGTACTTC. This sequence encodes CASSLTGTGYEQYF. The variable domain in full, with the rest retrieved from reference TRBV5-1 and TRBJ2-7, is KAGVTQTPRYLIKTRGQQVTLSCSPISGHRSVSWYQQTPGQGLQFLFEYFSETQRNKGNFPGRFSGRQFSNSRSEMNVSTLELGDSALYLCASSLTGTGYEQYFGPGTRLTVT.